The 5 T cell receptor beta chains listed next were all sequenced from one sample in a study of T cells in Graves' hyperthyroidism and ophthalmopathy. Regions amplified from RNA transcripts were the TCR beta CDR3 regions. When the TCR CDR3 underwent first-round RT-PCR, the HTBI primer set was used. From the multiplex PCR reads, TCRdb called clonotypes with MiXCR, one entry per CDR3 protein. The sample carries roughly 740,000 distinct CDR3 sequences, roughly 15% recorded once. Input material: blood. These receptors all stem from a man younger than 35 with Graves' hyperthyroidism.

The chain has TRBV12-3 or TRBV12-4 and TRBJ2-1; TRBD2 aligns across 7 bases. The CDR3 is 15 residues long. V gave up 2 bases and J gave up 6 bases; unmatched junction bases: 7. CDR3 residues: CASSLPRASGNEQFF. In DNA, the CDR3 is TGTGCCAGCAGTTTACCCAGGGCTAGCGGCAATGAGCAGTTCTTC.

The sample holds a few counts of this clonotype. The chain uses TRBV4-2 and TRBJ1-4, with D perhaps TRBD1 (6 bases). CDR3 length: 15 amino acids. Per germline, CDR1 LGHNA and CDR2 YNFKEQ. V was cut by 2 bases and J by 8 bases, with 15 bases left in between. The CDR3: CASSQRRGSEEKLFF. CDR3 DNA sequence: TGTGCCAGCAGCCAACGCAGGGGTAGTGAAGAAAAACTGTTTTTT.

At least ten counts were recorded for this clonotype. This CDR3 reads CASTSPQRGYYEQYF. CDR3 in DNA: TGTGCCAGCACCTCACCCCAGCGGGGCTACTACGAGCAGTACTTC. This sequence joins TRBV12-3 or TRBV12-4 and TRBJ2-7; 7 nucleotides align to TRBD2. The CDR3 contains 15 residues. Trimming removed 7 bases from V and 3 bases from J; junction bases left unmatched: 12.

This clonotype has a handful of counts. The chain joins TRBV27 to TRBJ2-1, with 10 bases identical to TRBD2. J lost 2 bases, V lost 4 bases, and 8 bases had no gene match. Germline CDR1 MNHEY, CDR2 SMNVEV (reference sequence). There are 17 residues in the CDR3. The CDR3 loop is CASSSLASGSTYNEQFF. The CDR3 DNA follows: TGTGCCAGCAGTTCACTAGCTAGCGGGAGCACCTACAATGAGCAGTTCTTC.

This clonotype was seen ten or more times. V and J are TRBV12-3 or TRBV12-4 and TRBJ2-1; 12 bases align to TRBD2. This CDR3 is built from 16 residues. Unmatched junction bases numbered 3, after V lost 1 base and J lost 5 bases. The CDR3, as DNA: TGTGCCAGCAGTTTAGAGGCTAGCGGGAGGGACAATGAGCAGTTCTTC. It is translated as CASSLEASGRDNEQFF.